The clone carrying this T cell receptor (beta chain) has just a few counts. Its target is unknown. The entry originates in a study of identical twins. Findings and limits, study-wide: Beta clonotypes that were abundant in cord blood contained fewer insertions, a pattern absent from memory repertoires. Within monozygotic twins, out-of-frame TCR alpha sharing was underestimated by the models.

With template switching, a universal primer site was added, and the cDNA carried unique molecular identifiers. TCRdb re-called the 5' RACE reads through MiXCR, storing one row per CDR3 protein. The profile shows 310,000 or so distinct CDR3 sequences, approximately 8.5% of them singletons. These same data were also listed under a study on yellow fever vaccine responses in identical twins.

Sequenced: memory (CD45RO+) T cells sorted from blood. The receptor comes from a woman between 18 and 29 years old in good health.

The CDR3 bases are TGTGCCAGCACACCCGGGAGCTCCTACAATGAGCAGTTCTTC. Amino acid sequence: CASTPGSSYNEQFF. The chain couples TRBV6-1 to TRBJ2-1; perhaps TRBD2 as D (6 bases). Germline CDR1 is MNHNS and CDR2 is SASEGT. V was shortened by 7 bases and J by 0 bases, with 10 bases between the two germline ends. This CDR3 is 14 amino acids long.